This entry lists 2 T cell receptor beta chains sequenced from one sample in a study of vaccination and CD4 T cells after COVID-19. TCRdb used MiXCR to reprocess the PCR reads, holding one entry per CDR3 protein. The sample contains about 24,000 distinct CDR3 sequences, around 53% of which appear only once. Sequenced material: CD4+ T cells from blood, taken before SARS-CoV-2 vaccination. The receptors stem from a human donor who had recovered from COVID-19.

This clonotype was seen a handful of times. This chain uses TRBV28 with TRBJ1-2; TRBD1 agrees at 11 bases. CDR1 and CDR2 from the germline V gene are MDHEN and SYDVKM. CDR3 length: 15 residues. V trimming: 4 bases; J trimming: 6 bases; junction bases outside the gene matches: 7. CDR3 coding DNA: TGTGCCAGCAGTTGGGGGACAGGGGGAGGAGATGGCTACACCTTC. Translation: CASSWGTGGGDGYTF.

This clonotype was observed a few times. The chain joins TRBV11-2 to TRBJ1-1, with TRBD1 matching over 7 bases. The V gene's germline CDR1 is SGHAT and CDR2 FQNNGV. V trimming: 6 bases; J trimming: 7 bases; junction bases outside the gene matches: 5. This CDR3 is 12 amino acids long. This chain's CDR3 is CASSVAGGEAFF. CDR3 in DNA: TGTGCCAGCAGTGTAGCAGGGGGTGAAGCTTTCTTT.